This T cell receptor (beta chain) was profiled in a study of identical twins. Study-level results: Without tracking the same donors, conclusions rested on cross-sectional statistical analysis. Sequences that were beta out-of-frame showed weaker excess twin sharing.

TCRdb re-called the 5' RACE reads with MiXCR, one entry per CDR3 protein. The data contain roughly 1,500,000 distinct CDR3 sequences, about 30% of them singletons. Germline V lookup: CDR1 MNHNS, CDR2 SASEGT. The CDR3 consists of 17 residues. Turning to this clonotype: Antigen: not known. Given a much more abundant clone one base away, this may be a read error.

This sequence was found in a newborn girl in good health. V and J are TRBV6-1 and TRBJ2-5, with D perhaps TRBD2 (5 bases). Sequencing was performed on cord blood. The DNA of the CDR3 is TGTGCCAGCAGGAGGTTTCTAGCCGGCCCCAACCAGGAGACCCAGTACTTC. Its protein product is CASRRFLAGPNQETQYF.